This TCR beta chain was documented in a study of cytomegalovirus exposure and HLA in healthy donors. Primers for the PCR totalled 60 Vbeta and 13 Jbeta. In the authors' workflow: In a later analysis, about 11 million of some 80 million unique beta chains occurred in at least two donors. Generated by immunoSEQ multiplex PCR, the TCRdb table keeps only in-frame clones and is missing some. From that table come the V and J calls and clone size; the DNA was used to work out D and trimming. This sample yields about 120,000 clones, of which about 68% are seen a single time; 4% belongs to the top ten. The ends were cut back, 3 bases at V and 4 bases at J, with 12 bases in the middle. The CDR3 sequence is 15 residues long. Germline values: CDR1 SGHNT, CDR2 YENEEA. Unrecorded immune exposure was likely among donors, who were nominally healthy when sampled.

This sequence originates from a man aged 35 to 55 in good health and CMV-seropositive. The material sequenced was PBMCs. The chain employs TRBV11-3 and TRBJ2-2; possibly TRBD2 for D (6 bases). CDR3: CASSFGGAGTGELFF. CDR3 sequence (DNA): TGTGCCAGCAGCTTTGGAGGGGCCGGCACCGGGGAGCTGTTTTTT.